These T cell receptor beta chains were read from a single sample in a study of blood T cell repertoires in COVID-19. Using immunoSEQ multiplex PCR, the repertoire was profiled, and TCRdb retains in-frame clones only, with some absent. The table records under 550,000 clones, roughly 90% of them present only once. The specimen was peripheral blood. These receptors were collected from a man between 18 and 29 years old with COVID-19, enrolled during active disease. CDR3s include the opening cysteine and the closing phenylalanine or tryptophan. D genes are given only for firm matches. A row's size may be missing; if present it is once, few, many or a size class.

j_call v_call clone_size d_call cdr3_nt cdr3_aa
TRBJ2-5 TRBV3-1/TRBV3-2 . TRBD2 TGTGCCAGCACCAGGACTAGCGGGAGGTCAGAGACCCAGTACTTC CASTRTSGRSETQYF
TRBJ1-1 TRBV5-4 . TRBD1 TGTGCCAGCAGCTTGCAGGGGGACACTGAAGCTTTCTTT CASSLQGDTEAFF
TRBJ2-3 TRBV25-1 . TRBD1 TGTGCCAGCAGCCACCCCAGGGGGCTCACAGATACGCAGTATTTT CASSHPRGLTDTQYF
TRBJ2-3 TRBV4-1 . TRBD2 TGCGCCAGCAGCCTAACGTGGACTAGCGTGGGTGATACGCAGTATTTT CASSLTWTSVGDTQYF
TRBJ1-2 TRBV5-6 . TRBD1 TGTGCCAGCAGCTCAGGACAGGGGACCGGCTATGGCTACACCTTC CASSSGQGTGYGYTF
TRBJ2-7 TRBV5-1 . . TGCGCCAGCAGCTTGGGACTACAATATGAGCAGTACTTC CASSLGLQYEQYF
TRBJ2-3 TRBV9 . TRBD2 TGTGCCAGCAGCGTAGGGGAGGGAGGTACGCAGTATTTT CASSVGEGGTQYF
TRBJ2-5 TRBV7-3 . TRBD2 TGTGCCAGCAGCCTGGGGGGAGCGGGAGAGATCCAAGAGACCCAGTACTTC CASSLGGAGEIQETQYF
TRBJ2-6 TRBV18 once TRBD1 TGTGCCAGCTCTGAATGGACAGGGGGCATCGGTGGGGCCAACGTCCTGACTTTC CASSEWTGGIGGANVLTF
TRBJ2-1 TRBV18 . . TGTGCCAGCTCACCAGCGGAGTCAAGGAATGAGCAGTTCTTC CASSPAESRNEQFF
TRBJ1-5 TRBV6-6 . . TGTGCCAGCAGTTATCGAGGGGGTCAGCCCCAGCATTTT CASSYRGGQPQHF
TRBJ2-5 TRBV4-1 . TRBD2 TGCGCCAGCAGCCGCGTCGGTAGCGGGAGGGTCTCAGAGACCCAGTACTTC CASSRVGSGRVSETQYF